Sequencing of this T cell receptor (beta chain) was carried out in a study of blood T cell repertoires in COVID-19. Participants' reported clinical history set cohort assignment. Sequencing was performed with immunoSEQ multiplex PCR; in TCRdb, only in-frame clones are kept and a portion is missing. This sample has roughly 380,000 clones; approximately 89% occur once, and the top ten carry 1.3%. V lost 1 base, J lost 5 bases, and 16 bases lay in between. The CDR3 totals 16 residues. Germline loops: CDR1 SGHRS, CDR2 YFSETQ. The TCR sequence derives from a man aged 25 to 45 who had recovered from COVID-19. Material: PBMCs or T cells enriched from blood (not recorded which). This sequence joins TRBV5-1 and TRBJ2-1; D remains unclear. CDR3 residues: CASSLSIGSRNNEQFF. The CDR3, as DNA: TGCGCCAGCAGCTTGAGTATCGGTTCCCGAAACAATGAGCAGTTCTTC.